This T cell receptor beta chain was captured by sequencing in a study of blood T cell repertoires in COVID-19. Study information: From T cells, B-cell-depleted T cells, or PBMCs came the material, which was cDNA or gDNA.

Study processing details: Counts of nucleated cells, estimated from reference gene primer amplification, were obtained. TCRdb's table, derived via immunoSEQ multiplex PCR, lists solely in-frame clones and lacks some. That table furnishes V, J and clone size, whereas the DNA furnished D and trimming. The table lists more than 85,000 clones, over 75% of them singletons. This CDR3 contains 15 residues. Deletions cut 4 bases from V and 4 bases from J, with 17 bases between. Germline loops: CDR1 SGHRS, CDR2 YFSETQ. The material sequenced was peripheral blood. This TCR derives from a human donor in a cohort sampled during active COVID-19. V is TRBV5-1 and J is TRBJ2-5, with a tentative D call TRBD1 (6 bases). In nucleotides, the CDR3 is TGCGCCAGCAGCCCCGCAGGGGTTGAGGGAGAGACCCAGTACTTC. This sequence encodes CASSPAGVEGETQYF.